This TCR beta chain was identified during a study of blood T cells in healthy people across ages (dated by TCRdb to about 2015). Concerning the study at large: In model experiments, template switching captured roughly one uniquely barcoded TCR beta cDNA molecule for every two T cells. To track age-related changes in TCR beta repertoire diversity, the study relied on deep sequencing normalized with unique cDNA molecular identifiers. The donors were split into four age groups: young (average about 15 years), middle-aged (39), aged (about 56) and long-lived (over 75). To avoid experimental bias, donors of different ages were randomly spread across the sequencing lanes. The study analyzed two additional independent replicas of 1 million unique cDNA reads from the same blood draw for two donors, one aged 18 to 29 and one aged 80 or older. The study at large found these results: Donor CMV infection status was unknown, potentially confounding age-related changes in expanded clonotypes. Observed TCR beta diversity correlated strongly with the percentage of naive T cells measured by flow cytometry. Compared with the aged group, the long-lived group had more naive CD4+ T cells, fewer expanded clones and increased TCR diversity, a pattern suggesting age selection. Observed TCR beta diversity per million T cells fell roughly linearly with age, and a significant reduction was already apparent by age around 40. Bulk unsorted PBMC profiling prevented conclusive comparison of naive and antigen-experienced compartments. Estimates of total diversity from one million sequenced T cells were regarded as lower bounds and underestimates.

Systemically healthy Caucasian individuals from Russia, 39 in total and aged about 6 to 95 years, were included as donors. Around 9.8 milliliters of peripheral blood were collected from each donor into EDTA-treated Vacutainer tubes. Ficoll-Paque density-gradient centrifugation was used to isolate PBMCs, with at least 7 million obtained per sample. Total RNA was extracted from PBMCs with Trizol reagent, with at least 6 micrograms obtained per sample. For every donor, an aliquot of PBMCs went through flow cytometry to measure the percentages of naive CD45RAhigh/CD27high T cells. A remark on this clonotype: The specificity of this receptor is unknown. Qualities for individual bases were not recorded, and no much larger clone is one base off.

The library was built by means of 5' RACE. Data came from an Illumina HiSeq 2500. A second PCR of roughly 7 to 11 cycles was performed with a sample-barcoded 5' primer and a J-beta primer mix. Each TCR beta cDNA molecule received a unique molecular identifier from a template-switch 5' adaptor carrying 12 random nucleotides. At least 2.5 million CDR3-containing paired-end reads were obtained from each sample. The Mint cDNA synthesis kit, primed by a TRBC-specific oligonucleotide, was used to synthesize first-strand cDNA from all RNA. Following uracil-DNA glycosylase treatment, all cDNA underwent a first 18-cycle PCR with the universal primers M1SS and BC2_uni_R. In the authors' own workflow: Each sample was normalized by randomly selecting 1 million high-quality reads, each carrying a distinct molecular identifier. Reads with shared molecular identifiers were discarded instead of being binned into consensus sequences. MiTCR, set to a Q25 quality threshold and the strictest error-elimination algorithm, was used for CDR3 identification, clonotype clustering and error correction. A nonparametric unseen species model with Euler transformation was used to estimate a lower bound on total TCR beta diversity. TCRdb handled the public reads itself, with Q25 trimming in fastp and clone calling in MiXCR, and kept productive beta chains. Each entry merges the rows of one CDR3 protein and shows their most common DNA and genes. The V and J calls were determined by TCRdb, not by the authors. This sample comprises some 700,000 distinct CDR3 sequences, roughly 44% of them detected only once. The ten largest clones add up to 20% to 25% of the sample.

The origin of this receptor is a woman in her sixties in good health. Sequencing was carried out using blood.

Here the CDR3 is given as CASSHPRGLAGYRETQFF. The nucleotide sequence is TGTGCCAGCAGTCACCCGCGGGGACTAGCGGGGTACCGGGAGACCCAGTTCTTC. The sequence links TRBV7-9 to TRBJ2-1; a stretch of 13 junction bases matches TRBD2. The CDR3 measures 18 amino acids from cysteine to phenylalanine. Only the CDR3 DNA stays, 54 bases, in frame from base 1. V ends up 6 bases short and J 13 bases short, with an unmatched junction base count of 21. The germline V gene (reference sequence) supplies CDR1 SEHNR and CDR2 FQNEAQ.